The next 22 T cell receptor beta chains were all read from a single sample in a study of shared clonotypes between healthy human individuals. The protocol was immunoSEQ multiplex PCR, while the TCRdb copy is restricted to in-frame clones and leaves out a portion. The sample comprises 850,000 to 1,200,000 clones, around 75% of which are singletons, and over 1.3% rests with the top ten. Sequencing was carried out using memory CD4+ T cells sorted from blood. Subset in this sample: CD45RA-negative fraction. These receptors were taken from a man aged 18 to 29 in good health.

Comment on this clone: Other DNA variants within this sample encode the same CDR3. The chain recombines TRBV6-1 with TRBJ1-5, with a possible D match to TRBD1 (6 bases). Germline-derived CDR1 and CDR2 are MNHNS and SASEGT. Trimming shortened V by 0 bases and J by 6 bases, and 6 bases separated the two germline ends. CDR3 length equals 13 residues. CDR3 sequence: CASSEAGAQPQHF. The CDR3 DNA is TGTGCCAGCAGTGAAGCGGGGGCTCAGCCCCAGCATTTT.

This chain connects TRBV5-8 to TRBJ1-5; D remains unclear. The CDR3 spans 14 residues. Germline V lookup: CDR1 SGHTS, CDR2 YDEGEE. V was trimmed by 4 bases and J by 0 bases, leaving 8 bases between them. The CDR3 sequence: CASSHPASNQPQHF. CDR3 in DNA: TGTGCCAGCAGCCACCCAGCTAGCAATCAGCCCCAGCATTTT.

J is TRBJ1-6 and V is TRBV5-1; D unresolved. CDR3 length equals 14 residues. The V gene lost 2 bases and the J gene lost 9 bases, with 12 bases spanning the gap. Germline V lookup: CDR1 SGHRS, CDR2 YFSETQ. Here the CDR3 reads CASSLDILPSPLHF. DNA for the CDR3: TGCGCCAGCAGCTTAGACATCCTTCCTTCACCCCTCCACTTT.

This clone has only a few counts. In the same sample, other DNA sequences code for this CDR3. This chain connects TRBV19 to TRBJ2-3; D not certain. Germline CDR1 and CDR2: LNHDA and SQIVND (reference sequence). This CDR3 comprises 14 residues. V lost 1 base to trimming and J lost 3 bases, with 8 bases between them. The CDR3 loop reads CASSIGSRTDTQYF. The DNA of the CDR3 is TGTGCCAGTAGTATAGGGTCGCGAACAGATACGCAGTATTTT.

J is TRBJ2-2 and V is TRBV5-1; no clear D gene. This CDR3 is 15 amino acids long. The V end was cut by 0 bases, the J end by 6 bases, with 12 bases between. The germline V gene encodes CDR1 SGHRS and CDR2 YFSETQ. The CDR3 region is CASSLDGYLAGELFF. DNA of the CDR3: TGCGCCAGCAGCTTGGATGGTTATCTCGCCGGGGAGCTGTTTTTT.

The V gene is TRBV5-1, the J gene TRBJ2-7, with TRBD1 as a possible D gene (5 bases). Trimming removed 4 bases from V and 2 bases from J, with 16 bases in between. Germline assignment: CDR1 SGHRS and CDR2 YFSETQ. The CDR3 contains 15 residues. CDR3 in amino acids: CASSLDIGGPYEQYF. In nucleotides, the CDR3 is TGCGCCAGCAGCCTGGACATTGGTGGACCCTACGAGCAGTACTTC.

The genes are TRBV2 and TRBJ1-1, with 11 bases lining up with TRBD1. This CDR3 has 17 residues. Germline trimming cut 6 bases from V and 2 bases from J; bases unmatched to any gene: 11. Germline assignment: CDR1 SNHLY and CDR2 FYNNEI. CDR3 residues: CASRRTGGAPLNTEAFF. In DNA, the CDR3 is TGTGCCAGCAGACGGACAGGGGGCGCCCCCTTAAACACTGAAGCTTTCTTT.

The V call is TRBV6-1, the J call TRBJ2-5; D uncertain. The CDR3 runs 12 residues. Per germline, CDR1 MNHNS and CDR2 SASEGT. V lost 4 bases to trimming and J lost 4 bases, with 7 bases between them. CDR3 coding DNA: TGTGCCAGCAGTGCGACGTCAGAGACCCAGTACTTC. It yields the protein CASSATSETQYF.

The chain joins TRBV14 to TRBJ2-2; 12 bases align to TRBD1. V lost 4 bases, J lost 5 bases, and 17 bases stayed unmatched. CDR1 SGHDN and CDR2 FVKESK come from the germline V gene. The length of the CDR3 is 20 residues. CDR3 in amino acids: CASSLKTPGQGAWKTGELFF. The DNA for the CDR3 is TGTGCCAGCAGCCTAAAGACCCCGGGACAGGGGGCTTGGAAAACCGGGGAGCTGTTTTTT.

As DNA, the CDR3 is TGTGCCAGCAGCTTAGTTCTCAGCCAGATAAACAATGAGCAGTTCTTC. Its translation: CASSLVLSQINNEQFF. The chain employs TRBV7-8 and TRBJ2-1; D not resolved. Germline V gives CDR1 SGHVS, CDR2 FQNEAQ. The CDR3 runs to 16 residues. V lost 1 base, J lost 5 bases, and 15 bases lay in between. Based on the CDR3 plus reference TRBV7-8 and TRBJ2-1, the full variable domain is GAGVSQSPRYKVAKRGQDVALRCDPISGHVSLFWYQQALGQGPEFLTYFQNEAQLDKSGLPSDRFFAERPEGSVSTLKIQRTQQEDSAVYLCASSLVLSQINNEQFFGPGTRLTVL.

The rearrangement joins TRBV10-2 to TRBJ2-2; possible D gene TRBD1, 8 bases. Germline V lookup: CDR1 WSHSY, CDR2 SAAADI. CDR3 length equals 15 residues. Between the trimmed V and J ends, which lost 7 bases and 5 bases, there was a span of 17 bases. The CDR3 protein is CASMSNRGGTGELFF. The CDR3 DNA follows: TGCGCCAGCATGTCTAACAGGGGGGGGACCGGGGAGCTGTTTTTT.

The chain uses TRBV5-1 and TRBJ2-1; the match to TRBD2 covers 9 bases. Germline lookup yields CDR1 SGHRS and CDR2 YFSETQ. V dropped 2 bases and J dropped 4; count of bases not matched to a gene: 10. This CDR3 is built from 17 residues. The CDR3 spells CASSFRASGINYNEQFF. CDR3 nucleotides: TGCGCCAGCAGCTTCCGGGCTAGCGGGATCAATTACAATGAGCAGTTCTTC.

This clone was recorded only once. This sequence joins TRBV2 and TRBJ2-1, with 8 bases lining up with TRBD2. Unmatched junction bases numbered 8, after V lost 2 bases and J lost 8 bases. This CDR3 is 15 amino acids long. Germline-derived CDR1 and CDR2 are SNHLY and FYNNEI. Here the CDR3 DNA reads TGTGCCAGCAGTGAAACGAGCGGGGGTAGATATGAGCAGTTCTTC. As protein: CASSETSGGRYEQFF.

This sequence joins TRBV6-6 and TRBJ2-7; D call uncertain. The CDR3 spans 12 residues. V was cut by 0 bases and J by 8 bases, with 8 bases left in between. CDR1 MNHNY and CDR2 SVGAGI come from the germline V gene (reference sequence). The DNA for the CDR3 is TGTGCCAGCAGTTACTCGGATGACAAGCAGTACTTC. This translates into CASSYSDDKQYF.

For this clone: Other DNA sequences of this sample code for an identical CDR3. The rearrangement links TRBV2 to TRBJ1-5; D may be TRBD1 (5 bases). CDR3 length: 13 residues. Between the trimmed V and J ends, which lost 2 bases and 7 bases, there was a span of 9 bases. Germline V gene data show CDR1 as SNHLY and CDR2 as FYNNEI. The CDR3 bases are TGTGCCAGCAGTGAAAGGGGTCCCCAGCCCCAGCATTTT. Encoded protein: CASSERGPQPQHF.

CDR3 residues: CASSLGKGAYEQYF. In DNA form, the CDR3 reads TGTGCCAGCAGCTTAGGAAAGGGGGCTTACGAGCAGTACTTC. This sequence joins TRBV7-9 and TRBJ2-7; 7 bases are a match to TRBD1. The germline gives CDR1 SEHNR, CDR2 FQNEAQ (reference sequence). This CDR3 is 14 amino acids long. V lost 1 base to trimming and J lost 4 bases; unmatched junction nucleotides: 4.

As regards this clone: This same CDR3 is encoded by further DNA sequences in the sample. This rearrangement joins TRBV5-1 to TRBJ2-7; 10 nucleotides match TRBD1. Germline CDR1 reads SGHRS; CDR2 reads YFSETQ. The V and J ends lost 4 bases and 7 bases, in that order; junction bases with no gene match: 8. This CDR3 has 14 amino acids. The CDR3 nucleotides read TGCGCCAGCAGCCCGAGACAGGGGGCAAGGGAGCAGTACTTC. This encodes CASSPRQGAREQYF.

The V and J genes are TRBV27 and TRBJ1-2; perhaps TRBD1 as D (6 bases). This CDR3 has 14 amino acids. V dropped 5 bases and J dropped 8 bases, with 18 bases sitting between them. Germline assignment: CDR1 MNHEY and CDR2 SMNVEV (reference sequence). CDR3 DNA sequence: TGTGCCAGCAGTCCAGGACAGTATCCCGCGGGCTACACCTTC. Protein sequence: CASSPGQYPAGYTF.

The chain employs TRBV10-3 and TRBJ2-2; D unclear. Germline V lookup: CDR1 ENHRY, CDR2 SYGVKD. V was trimmed by 4 bases and J by 1 base, leaving 10 bases between them. The CDR3 runs 15 residues. This chain's CDR3 is CAISAQAENTGELFF. The CDR3 DNA reads TGTGCCATCAGTGCTCAGGCAGAGAACACCGGGGAGCTGTTTTTT.

The V call is TRBV10-3, the J call TRBJ2-1; TRBD2 agrees at 9 bases. Germline trimming cut 8 bases from V and 8 bases from J; bases unmatched to any gene: 10. This CDR3 has 14 amino acids. Germline V CDR1 and CDR2: ENHRY, SYGVKD. DNA of the CDR3: TGTGCCATCCGACTAGCGGCAGAGGTCGATGAGCAGTTCTTC. This sequence encodes CAIRLAAEVDEQFF.

The CDR3 loop reads CASSRTNSGANVLTF. CDR3 sequence (DNA): TGTGCCAGCAGTAGGACGAACTCTGGGGCCAACGTCCTGACTTTC. This chain connects TRBV2 to TRBJ2-6; D remains unclear. V gave up 5 bases and J gave up 0 bases, with 8 bases separating them. Germline values: CDR1 SNHLY, CDR2 FYNNEI. The CDR3 is 15 residues long. The full variable domain, its missing parts supplied by reference TRBV2 and TRBJ2-6, is EPEVTQTPSHQVTQMGQEVILRCVPISNHLYFYWYRQILGQKVEFLVSFYNNEISEKSEIFDDQFSVERPDGSNFTLKIRSTKLEDSAMYFCASSRTNSGANVLTFGAGSRLTVL.

The table lists this clone with a count of one. The rearrangement joins TRBV7-2 to TRBJ2-5, with TRBD2 matching 9 bases. The CDR3 totals 17 residues. Germline CDR1 reads SGHTA; CDR2 reads FQGNSA. The J segment lost 4 bases and the V segment lost 3 bases, leaving 12 bases of the junction unmatched. The CDR3 here is CASSFTSGGGARETQYF. The CDR3 nucleotides read TGTGCCAGCAGCTTTACTTCTGGCGGGGGGGCTAGAGAGACCCAGTACTTC.